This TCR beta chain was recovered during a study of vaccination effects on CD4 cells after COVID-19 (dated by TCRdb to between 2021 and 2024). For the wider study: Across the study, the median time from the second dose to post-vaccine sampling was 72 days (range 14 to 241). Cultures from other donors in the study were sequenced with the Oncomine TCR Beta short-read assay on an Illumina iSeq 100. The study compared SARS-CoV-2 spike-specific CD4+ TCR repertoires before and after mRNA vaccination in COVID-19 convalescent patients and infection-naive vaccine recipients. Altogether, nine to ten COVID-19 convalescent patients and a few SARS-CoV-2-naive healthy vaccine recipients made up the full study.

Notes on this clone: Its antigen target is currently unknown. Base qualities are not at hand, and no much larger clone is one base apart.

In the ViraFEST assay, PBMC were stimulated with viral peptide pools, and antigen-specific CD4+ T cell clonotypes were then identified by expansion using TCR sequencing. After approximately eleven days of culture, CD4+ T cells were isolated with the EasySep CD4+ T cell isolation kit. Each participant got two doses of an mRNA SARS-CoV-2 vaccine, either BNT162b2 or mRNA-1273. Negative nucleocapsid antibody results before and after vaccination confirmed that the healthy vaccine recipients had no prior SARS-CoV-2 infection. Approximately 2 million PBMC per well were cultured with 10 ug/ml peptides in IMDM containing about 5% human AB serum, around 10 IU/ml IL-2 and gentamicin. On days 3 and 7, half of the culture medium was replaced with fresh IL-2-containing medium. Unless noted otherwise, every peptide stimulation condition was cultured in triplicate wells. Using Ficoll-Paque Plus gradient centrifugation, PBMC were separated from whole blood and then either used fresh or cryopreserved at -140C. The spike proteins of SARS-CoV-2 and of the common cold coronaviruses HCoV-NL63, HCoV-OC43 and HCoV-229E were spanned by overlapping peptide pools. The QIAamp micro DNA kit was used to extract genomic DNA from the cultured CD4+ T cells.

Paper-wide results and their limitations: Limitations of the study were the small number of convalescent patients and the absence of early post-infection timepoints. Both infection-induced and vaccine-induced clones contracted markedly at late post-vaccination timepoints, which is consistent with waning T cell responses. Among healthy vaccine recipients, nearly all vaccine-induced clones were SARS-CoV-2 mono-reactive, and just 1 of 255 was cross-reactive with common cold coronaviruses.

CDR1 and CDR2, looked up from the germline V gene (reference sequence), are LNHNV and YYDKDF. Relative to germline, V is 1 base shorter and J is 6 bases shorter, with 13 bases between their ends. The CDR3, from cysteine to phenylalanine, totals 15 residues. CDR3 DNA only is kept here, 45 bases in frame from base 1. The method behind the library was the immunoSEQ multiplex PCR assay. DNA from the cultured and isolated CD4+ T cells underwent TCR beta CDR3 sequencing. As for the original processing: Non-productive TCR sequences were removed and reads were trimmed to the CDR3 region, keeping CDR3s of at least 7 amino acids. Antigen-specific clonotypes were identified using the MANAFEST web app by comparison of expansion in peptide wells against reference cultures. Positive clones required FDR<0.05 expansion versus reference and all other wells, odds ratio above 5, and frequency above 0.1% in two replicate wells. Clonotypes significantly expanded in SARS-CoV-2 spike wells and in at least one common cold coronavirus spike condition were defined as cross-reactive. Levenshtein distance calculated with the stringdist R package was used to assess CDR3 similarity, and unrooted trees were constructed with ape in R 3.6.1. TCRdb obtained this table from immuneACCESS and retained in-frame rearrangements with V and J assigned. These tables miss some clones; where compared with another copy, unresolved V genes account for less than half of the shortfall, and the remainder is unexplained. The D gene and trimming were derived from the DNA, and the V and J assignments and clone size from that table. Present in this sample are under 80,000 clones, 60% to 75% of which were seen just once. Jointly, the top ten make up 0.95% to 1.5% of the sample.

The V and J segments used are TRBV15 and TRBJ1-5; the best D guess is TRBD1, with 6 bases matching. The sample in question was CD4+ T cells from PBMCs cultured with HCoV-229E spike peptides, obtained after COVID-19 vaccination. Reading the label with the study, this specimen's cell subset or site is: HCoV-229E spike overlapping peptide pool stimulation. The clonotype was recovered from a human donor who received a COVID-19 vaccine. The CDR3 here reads CATSRARGAGQPQHF. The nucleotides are TGTGCCACCAGCAGAGCCCGGGGGGCCGGTCAGCCCCAGCATTTT.